Listed here are 5 T cell receptor beta chains from one sample, sequenced in a study of OX40 agonist ivuxolimab in advanced cancers. Library construction relied on the immunoSEQ multiplex PCR assay. TCRdb limited this immuneACCESS table to in-frame rearrangements with V and J called. A share of clones is missing; checked studies link under half to unresolved V genes, and the rest is unexplained. In all, the sample holds 60,000 to 65,000 clones, and about 88% of those were seen once. The ten top clones hold about 2.2% of the sample. The source material was CD4+ or CD8+ T cells sorted from blood, sampled in a trial of the OX40 agonist ivuxolimab. The receptors originated from an adult with an advanced solid tumor such as melanoma, head and neck, liver or kidney cancer.

V is TRBV5-4 and J is TRBJ2-1; 7 bases align to TRBD1. The CDR3 has 15 residues. The germline V gene has CDR1 SGHNT and CDR2 YYREEE (reference sequence). The J segment lost 8 bases and the V segment lost 6 bases, leaving 14 bases of the junction unmatched. The CDR3 sequence is CASTLGKRGGDEQFF. CDR3 DNA: TGTGCCAGCACCCTCGGGAAAAGAGGGGGCGATGAGCAGTTCTTC.

This clone was counted once. V gene TRBV11-2 combines with J gene TRBJ1-3, with D possibly matching TRBD1 (6 bases). The germline V and J ends were trimmed by 5 bases and 2 bases, with 13 bases remaining between them. The CDR3 length is 15 residues. In germline, CDR1 is SGHAT, CDR2 FQNNGV. CDR3 sequence (DNA): TGTGCCAGCAGCCTGAACAGGGTAACTGGAAACACCATATATTTT. Its translation: CASSLNRVTGNTIYF.

The chain uses TRBV7-9 and TRBJ1-1, with D maybe TRBD1 (5 bases). Looked up from germline, CDR1 is SEHNR and CDR2 is FQNEAQ (reference sequence). This CDR3 comprises 14 residues. V dropped 5 bases and J dropped 2 bases, with 12 bases sitting between them. The CDR3 reads CASSKPRDNTEAFF. CDR3 coding DNA: TGTGCCAGCAGCAAACCCCGGGACAACACTGAAGCTTTCTTT.

The rearrangement uses TRBV19 and TRBJ1-5, with D tentatively TRBD1 (5 bases). Germline CDR1 reads LNHDA; CDR2 reads SQIVND (reference sequence). The CDR3 consists of 15 residues. V lost 4 bases and J lost 6, with 16 bases in between. CDR3 coding DNA: TGTGCCAGTAGTACGGGACTACACCGGGGTCAGCCCCAGCATTTT. This codes for CASSTGLHRGQPQHF.

V gene TRBV6-5 combines with J gene TRBJ2-7, with D unclear. Germline lookup yields CDR1 MNHEY and CDR2 SVGAGI. V was trimmed by 6 bases and J by 2 bases, leaving 17 bases between them. The CDR3 runs 15 residues. CDR3: CASRATGGAAYEQYF. DNA of the CDR3: TGTGCCAGCAGGGCGACGGGCGGAGCCGCCTACGAGCAGTACTTC.